This paragraph covers one T cell receptor beta chain sequence. The antigen remains unidentified. Repertoires were generated with immunoSEQ multiplex PCR, while TCRdb's copy carries only in-frame clones and drops some. This sample has about 820,000 clones, with more than 85% found just once. Germline assignment: CDR1 MNHEY and CDR2 SMNVEV (reference sequence). V was pared by 2 bases and J by 8 bases, with 15 bases between. This CDR3 comprises 14 residues. Terminally differentiated effector memory CD45RA+ cells were excluded from the naive CD8 cells, which were CD45RO-negative and positively selected for CCR7. These data are taken from a study of shared clonotypes between healthy human individuals. Whole-study findings and limits: Four donors held about 5% of naive CD4 clonotypes in common. Sequencing depth was expected to influence donor clonotype sharing.

This clonotype was obtained from a man aged 30 to 39 in good health. Input material: naive CD8+ T cells sorted from blood. The gene calls are TRBV27 and TRBJ1-2; no clear D. The CDR3 region has the DNA TGTGCCAGCAGTTTACGGCCAGGATCAACCGGCTACACCTTC. Protein product: CASSLRPGSTGYTF.